The entry below gives a single TCR beta chain sequence along with its context. The CDR3 extends over 14 amino acids. The germline CDR1 and CDR2 sequences are SGHTA and FQGNSA. Trimming took 0 bases from V and 6 from J, leaving 10 bases between them. The record originates from a study of blood T cell repertoires in COVID-19. About the research overall: Samples taken during acute and convalescent COVID-19 were collected in the United States, Italy and Spain. PBMCs, B-cell-depleted T cells, or T cells were the source of the cDNA or gDNA that made up the material.

In the authors' methods: Estimation of nucleated cell counts relied on the amplification of reference gene primers. Sequencing used immunoSEQ multiplex PCR; TCRdb keeps in-frame clones, though not all of them. V and J calls and clone size come straight from that table; D and trimming were deduced from the DNA. This sample yields under 200,000 clones, of which 70% to 90% are seen a single time; about 7% belongs to the top ten. This receptor was taken from a man in his fifties with active or convalescent COVID-19. Material: peripheral blood. The V and J genes are TRBV7-2 and TRBJ2-3; TRBD1 is a possible D gene (6 bases). The DNA for the CDR3 is TGTGCCAGCAGCTTAGCGGGGGCTGGGGATACGCAGTATTTT. Its translation: CASSLAGAGDTQYF.